The rows below give T cell receptor beta chains drawn from one sample of a study of T cell changes during pregnancy in multiple sclerosis. Clones were sequenced by immunoSEQ multiplex PCR, and TCRdb holds only the in-frame ones, with some missing. This sample has 60,000 to 75,000 clones, with approximately 91% found just once. The specimen comprised peripheral blood, sampled in the third trimester of pregnancy. These receptors were taken from a female donor with multiple sclerosis, enrolled in a pregnancy study. CDR3s include the opening cysteine and the closing phenylalanine or tryptophan. A D gene is named only where the DNA matches it firmly. Not all rows give a size; the values are once, few, many and, for expanded clones, a class.

v_gene	j_gene	d_gene	abundance	len	CDR3nt	CDR3aa
TRBV6-5	TRBJ1-1	.	.	14	TGTGCCAGCAGTTACTCGAGGAGTCGGACTGAAGCTTTCTTT	CASSYSRSRTEAFF
TRBV5-1	TRBJ1-2	TRBD1	.	14	TGCGCCAGCAGCTTGGGGACAGGGGGCGATGGCTACACCTTC	CASSLGTGGDGYTF
TRBV5-1	TRBJ2-1	TRBD1	.	13	TGCGCCAGCAGCTGGACAGGGGGCCATGAGCAGTTCTTC	CASSWTGGHEQFF
TRBV19	TRBJ1-1	.	.	14	TGTGCCAGTAGTATGGTCAGGGAAAACACTGAAGCTTTCTTT	CASSMVRENTEAFF
TRBV7-2	TRBJ1-4	TRBD1	.	16	TGTGCCAGCAGCAAAGACAGGGGGCGAACTAATGAAAAACTGTTTTTT	CASSKDRGRTNEKLFF
TRBV2	TRBJ2-7	.	.	14	TGTGCCAGCAGTGACCCCACGGGGGCCTACGAGCAGTACTTC	CASSDPTGAYEQYF
TRBV30	TRBJ2-7	.	once	14	TGTGCCTGGAGTAGCTGGTTACCCTCCTACGAGCAGTACTTC	CAWSSWLPSYEQYF
TRBV6-5	TRBJ1-1	.	.	13	TGTGCCAGCAGCTGGACAGTGAACACTGAAGCTTTCTTT	CASSWTVNTEAFF
TRBV7-2	TRBJ2-7	TRBD2	.	15	TGTGCCAGCAGCCCTAGCGGGGATATCTCCTACGAGCAGTACTTC	CASSPSGDISYEQYF
TRBV28	TRBJ1-3	.	.	14	TGTGCCAGCAGTTTCGTGAGCTCTGGAAACACCATATATTTT	CASSFVSSGNTIYF
TRBV4-2	TRBJ1-2	.	.	17	TGTGCCAGCAGCCTGGATGGGGATGGGGGCGGGAGCTATGGCTACACCTTC	CASSLDGDGGGSYGYTF
TRBV10-3	TRBJ1-1	.	few	16	TGTGCCATCAGTGAGGACTTATCAGGGGCGTACACTGAAGCTTTCTTT	CAISEDLSGAYTEAFF
TRBV28	TRBJ1-2	.	.	13	TGTGCCAGCAGTTTACAAGGGGGAAGTGGCTACACCTTC	CASSLQGGSGYTF
TRBV21-1	TRBJ1-2	.	.	16	TGTGCCAGCAGCAGACAGGGGGACGTAGTTAACTATGGCTACACCTTC	CASSRQGDVVNYGYTF
TRBV6-6	TRBJ2-3	.	.	14	TGTGCCAGCACCCTACAGGGAGAATCTCACGGGAAGTATTTT	CASTLQGESHGKYF
TRBV5-1	TRBJ2-1	.	.	13	TGCGCCAGCAGCTTGGCCCCAATCAATGAGCAGTTCTTC	CASSLAPINEQFF
TRBV25-1	TRBJ2-5	TRBD2	.	14	TGTGCCAGCAATGGACGGGGGGGCCAAGAGACCCAGTACTTC	CASNGRGGQETQYF
TRBV10-2	TRBJ1-5	TRBD1	.	13	TGCGCCAGCAGCCTGACAGGGAATCAGCCCCAGCATTTT	CASSLTGNQPQHF
TRBV4-3	TRBJ1-2	.	.	14	TGCGCCAGCAGCCAAGAAAGGCAGGGCTATGGCTACACCTTC	CASSQERQGYGYTF